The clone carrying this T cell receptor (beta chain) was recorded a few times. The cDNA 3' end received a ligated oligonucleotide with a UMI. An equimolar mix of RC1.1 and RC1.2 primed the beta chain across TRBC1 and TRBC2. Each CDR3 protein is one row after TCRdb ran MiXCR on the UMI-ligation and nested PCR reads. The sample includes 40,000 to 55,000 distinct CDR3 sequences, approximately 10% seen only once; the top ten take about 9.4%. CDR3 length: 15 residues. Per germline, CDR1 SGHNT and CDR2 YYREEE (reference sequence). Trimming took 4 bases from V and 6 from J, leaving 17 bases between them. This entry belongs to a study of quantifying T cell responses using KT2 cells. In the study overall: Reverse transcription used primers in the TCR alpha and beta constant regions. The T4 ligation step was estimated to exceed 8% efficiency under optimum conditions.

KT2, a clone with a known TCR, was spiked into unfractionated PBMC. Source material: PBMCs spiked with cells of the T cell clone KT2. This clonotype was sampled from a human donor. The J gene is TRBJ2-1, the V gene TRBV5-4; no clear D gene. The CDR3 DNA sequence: TGTGCCAGCAGCCCGCCCTCGCCGTCGGGCAATGAGCAGTTCTTC. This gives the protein CASSPPSPSGNEQFF. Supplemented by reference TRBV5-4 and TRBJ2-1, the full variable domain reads ETGVTQSPTHLIKTRGQQVTLRCSSQSGHNTVSWYQQALGQGPQFIFQYYREEENGRGNFPPRFSGLQFPNYSSELNVNALELDDSALYLCASSPPSPSGNEQFFGPGTRLTVL.